A single sample gave rise to the 5 T cell receptor beta chains below, sequenced in a study of CD4 T cell repertoires in COVID-19. TCRdb's table, derived via immunoSEQ multiplex PCR, lists solely in-frame clones and lacks some. The sample gives some 71,000 clones, about four fifths of which show up once; about 0.5% is in the top ten. Specimen: CD4+ T cells from peripheral blood, collected after recovery from COVID-19. The receptors were sampled from a human donor who had COVID-19.

V usage is TRBV4-1 and J usage is TRBJ1-2; perhaps TRBD1 as D (6 bases). The CDR3 totals 13 residues. Trimming left V 0 bases short and J 6 bases short, with 8 bases between. CDR1 is MGHRA, CDR2 YSYEKL, per germline. The chain's CDR3 is CASSQDRGDGYTF. In DNA form, the CDR3 reads TGCGCCAGCAGCCAAGATAGGGGGGATGGCTACACCTTC.

The V and J genes are TRBV7-2 and TRBJ1-3, with D unclear. Trimming pared 1 base from V and 0 bases from J, leaving 10 bases between. CDR3 length equals 16 residues. Germline assignment: CDR1 SGHTA and CDR2 FQGNSA. The CDR3 DNA reads TGTGCCAGCAGCTTAGGAACGGCCAGCTCTGGAAACACCATATATTTT. The encoded protein is CASSLGTASSGNTIYF.

The table lists this clone with a count of one. In DNA form, the CDR3 reads TGCGCCAGCAGTGATGAGCCCGCACGGGAGACCCAGTACTTC. Amino acid sequence: CASSDEPARETQYF. This chain joins TRBV10-1 and TRBJ2-5, with D unclear. Germline CDR1 reads WNHNN; CDR2 reads SYGVQD (reference sequence). Trimming took off 3 bases at V and 5 bases at J, with 13 bases between the two ends. This CDR3 is built from 14 residues.

V and J are TRBV27 and TRBJ2-7, with a tentative D call TRBD1 (6 bases). The CDR3 is made up of 20 amino acids. Trimming removed 0 bases at V and 0 bases at J, with 24 bases between. CDR1 and CDR2 (germline): MNHEY, SMNVEV (reference sequence). CDR3 DNA sequence: TGTGCCAGCAGTTTATCGCCCCCCACCCTGACAGGCCTAAGCTCCTACGAGCAGTACTTC. Its protein product is CASSLSPPTLTGLSSYEQYF.

J is TRBJ1-2 and V is TRBV14, with a weak D call TRBD1 (5 bases). This CDR3 is built from 15 residues. The germline V and J ends were trimmed by 1 base and 4 bases, with 13 bases remaining between them. The V gene's germline CDR1 is SGHDN and CDR2 FVKESK. CDR3 loop: CASSQGRRGVYGYTF. The CDR3 DNA reads TGTGCCAGCAGCCAAGGTCGGAGAGGGGTCTATGGCTACACCTTC.